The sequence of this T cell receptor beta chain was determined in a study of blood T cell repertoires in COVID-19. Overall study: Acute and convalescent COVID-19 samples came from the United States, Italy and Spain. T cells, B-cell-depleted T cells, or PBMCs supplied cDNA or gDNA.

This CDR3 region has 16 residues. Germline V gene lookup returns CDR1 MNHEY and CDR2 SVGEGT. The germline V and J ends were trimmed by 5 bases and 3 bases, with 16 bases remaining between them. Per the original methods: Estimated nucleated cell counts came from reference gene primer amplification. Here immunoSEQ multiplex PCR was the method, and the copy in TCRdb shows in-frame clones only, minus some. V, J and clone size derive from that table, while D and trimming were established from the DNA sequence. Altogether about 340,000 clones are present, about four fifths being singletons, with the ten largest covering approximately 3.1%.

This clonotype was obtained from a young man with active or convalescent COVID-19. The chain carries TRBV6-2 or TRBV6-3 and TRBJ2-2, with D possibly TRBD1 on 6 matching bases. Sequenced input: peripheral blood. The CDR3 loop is CASSAYQGRHTGELFF. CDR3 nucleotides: TGTGCCAGCAGTGCCTATCAGGGGCGCCACACCGGGGAGCTGTTTTTT.